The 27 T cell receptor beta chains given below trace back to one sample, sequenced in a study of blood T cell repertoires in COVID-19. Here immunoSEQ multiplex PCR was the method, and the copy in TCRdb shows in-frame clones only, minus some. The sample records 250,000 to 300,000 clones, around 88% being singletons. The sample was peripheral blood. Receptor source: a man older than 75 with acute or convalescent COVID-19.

The DNA for the CDR3 is TGTGCCAGCATTCTCCGAGCGGGAGGGACCTACGAGCAGTACTTC. Amino acid sequence: CASILRAGGTYEQYF. The chain carries TRBV27 and TRBJ2-7; TRBD2 agrees at 10 bases. After removal of 7 bases from V and 2 bases from J, the junction contained 8 bases not matched to a gene. Germline CDR1 and CDR2: MNHEY and SMNVEV (reference sequence). The CDR3 has 15 residues.

The CDR3 coding sequence is TGTGCCAGCAGTTCGAGAGGACAGGGCAATTCACCCCTCCACTTT. Residues: CASSSRGQGNSPLHF. The V and J genes are TRBV28 and TRBJ1-6; 8 bases line up with TRBD1. The germline CDR1 and CDR2 sequences are MDHEN and SYDVKM. The V gene end was trimmed by 4 bases and the J gene end by 7 bases; junction bases not matched to a gene: 6. This CDR3 comprises 15 residues.

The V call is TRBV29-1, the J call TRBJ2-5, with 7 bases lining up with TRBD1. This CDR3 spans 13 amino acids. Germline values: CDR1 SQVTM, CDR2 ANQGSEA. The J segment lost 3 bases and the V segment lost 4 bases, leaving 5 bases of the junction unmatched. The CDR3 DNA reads TGCAGCGTTGTTAGGGGGCTAAAAGAGACCCAGTACTTC. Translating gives CSVVRGLKETQYF.

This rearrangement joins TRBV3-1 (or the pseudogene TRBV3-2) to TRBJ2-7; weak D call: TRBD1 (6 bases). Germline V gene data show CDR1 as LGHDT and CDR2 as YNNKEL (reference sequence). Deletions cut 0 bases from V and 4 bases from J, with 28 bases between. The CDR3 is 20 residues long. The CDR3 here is CASSQDLGAKTGQRRYEQYF. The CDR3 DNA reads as TGTGCCAGCAGCCAAGATCTTGGAGCGAAGACAGGCCAAAGAAGGTACGAGCAGTACTTC.

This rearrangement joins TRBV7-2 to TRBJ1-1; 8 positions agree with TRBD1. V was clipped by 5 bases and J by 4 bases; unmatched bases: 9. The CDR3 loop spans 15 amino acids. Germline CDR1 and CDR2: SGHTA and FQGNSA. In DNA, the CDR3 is TGTGCCAGCAGCCTCTGGACAGGGACGGGCACTGAAGCTTTCTTT. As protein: CASSLWTGTGTEAFF.

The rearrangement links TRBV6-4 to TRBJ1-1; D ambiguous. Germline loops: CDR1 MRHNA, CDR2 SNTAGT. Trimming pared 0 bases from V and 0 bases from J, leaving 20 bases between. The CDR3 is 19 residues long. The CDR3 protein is CASSDSLSRRYYMNTEAFF. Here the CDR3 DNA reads TGTGCCAGCAGTGACTCTTTGAGTAGAAGGTACTATATGAACACTGAAGCTTTCTTT.

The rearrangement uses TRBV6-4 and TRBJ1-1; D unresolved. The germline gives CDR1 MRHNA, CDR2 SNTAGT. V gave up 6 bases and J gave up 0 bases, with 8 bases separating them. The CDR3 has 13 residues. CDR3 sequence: CASSQQVNTEAFF. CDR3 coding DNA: TGTGCCAGCAGCCAACAAGTGAACACTGAAGCTTTCTTT.

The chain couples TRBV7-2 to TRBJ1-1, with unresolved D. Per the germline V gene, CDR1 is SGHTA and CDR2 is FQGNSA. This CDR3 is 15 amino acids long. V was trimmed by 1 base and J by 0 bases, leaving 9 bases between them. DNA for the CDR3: TGTGCCAGCAGCTTAGTTGCGGGAATGAACACTGAAGCTTTCTTT. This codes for CASSLVAGMNTEAFF.

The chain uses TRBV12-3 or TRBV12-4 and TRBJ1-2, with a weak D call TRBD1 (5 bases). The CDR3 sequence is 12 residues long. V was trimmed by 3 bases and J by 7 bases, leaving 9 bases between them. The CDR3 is CASSFGQGGYTF. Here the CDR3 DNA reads TGTGCCAGCAGTTTTGGGCAGGGTGGCTACACCTTC.

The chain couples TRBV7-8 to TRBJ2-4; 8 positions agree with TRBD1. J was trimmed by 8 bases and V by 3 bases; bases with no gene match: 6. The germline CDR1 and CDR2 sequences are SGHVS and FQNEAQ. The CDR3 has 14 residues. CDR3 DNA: TGTGCCAGCAGCTTCGGACAGGGATGGGACATTCAGTACTTC. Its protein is CASSFGQGWDIQYF. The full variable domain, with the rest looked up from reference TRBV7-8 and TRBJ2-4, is GAGVSQSPRYKVAKRGQDVALRCDPISGHVSLFWYQQALGQGPEFLTYFQNEAQLDKSGLPSDRFFAERPEGSVSTLKIQRTQQEDSAVYLCASSFGQGWDIQYFGAGTRLSVL.

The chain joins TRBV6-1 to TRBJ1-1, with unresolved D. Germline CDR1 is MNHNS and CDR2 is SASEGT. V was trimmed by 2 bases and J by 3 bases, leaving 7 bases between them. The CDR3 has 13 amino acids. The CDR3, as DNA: TGTGCCAGCAGTGAATTCGGGTACACTGAAGCTTTCTTT. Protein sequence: CASSEFGYTEAFF.

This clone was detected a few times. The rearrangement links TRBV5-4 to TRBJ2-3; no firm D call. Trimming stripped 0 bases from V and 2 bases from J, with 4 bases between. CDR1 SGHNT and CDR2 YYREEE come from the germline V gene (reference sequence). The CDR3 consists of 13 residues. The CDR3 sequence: CASSLGITDTQYF. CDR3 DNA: TGTGCCAGCAGCTTGGGTATCACAGATACGCAGTATTTT.

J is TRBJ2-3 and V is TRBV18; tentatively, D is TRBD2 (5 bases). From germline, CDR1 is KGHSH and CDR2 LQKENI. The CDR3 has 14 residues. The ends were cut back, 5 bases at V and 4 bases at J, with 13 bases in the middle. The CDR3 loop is CASSRGLESDTQYF. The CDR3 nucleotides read TGTGCCAGCTCAAGAGGGTTAGAGTCAGATACGCAGTATTTT.

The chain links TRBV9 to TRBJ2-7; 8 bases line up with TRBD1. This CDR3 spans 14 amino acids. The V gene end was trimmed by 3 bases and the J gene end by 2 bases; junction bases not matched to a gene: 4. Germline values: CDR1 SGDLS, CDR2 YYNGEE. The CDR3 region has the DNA TGTGCCAGCAGCGCGGGACAGGAAGCCTACGAGCAGTACTTC. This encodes CASSAGQEAYEQYF.

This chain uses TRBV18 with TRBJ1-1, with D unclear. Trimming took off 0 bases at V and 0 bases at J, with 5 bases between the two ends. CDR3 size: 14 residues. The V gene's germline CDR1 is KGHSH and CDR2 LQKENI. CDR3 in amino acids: CASSPPSVNTEAFF. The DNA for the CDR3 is TGTGCCAGCTCACCACCTTCAGTGAACACTGAAGCTTTCTTT.

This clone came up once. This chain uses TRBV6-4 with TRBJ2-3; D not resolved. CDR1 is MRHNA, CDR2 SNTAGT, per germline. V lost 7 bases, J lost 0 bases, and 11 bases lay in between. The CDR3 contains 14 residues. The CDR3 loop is CASKFTSSTDTQYF. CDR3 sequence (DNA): TGTGCCAGCAAGTTCACTTCTAGCACAGATACGCAGTATTTT.

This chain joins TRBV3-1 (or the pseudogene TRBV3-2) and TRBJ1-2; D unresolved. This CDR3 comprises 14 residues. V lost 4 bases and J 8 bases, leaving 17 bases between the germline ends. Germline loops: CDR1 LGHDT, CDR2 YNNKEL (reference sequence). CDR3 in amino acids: CASSPQWEGKGYTF. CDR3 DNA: TGTGCCAGCAGCCCTCAATGGGAGGGAAAGGGCTACACCTTC.

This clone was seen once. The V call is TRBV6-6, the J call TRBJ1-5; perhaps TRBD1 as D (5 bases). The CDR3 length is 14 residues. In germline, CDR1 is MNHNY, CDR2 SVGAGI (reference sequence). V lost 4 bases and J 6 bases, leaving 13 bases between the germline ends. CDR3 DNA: TGTGCCAGCAGTTCTCCAGGGAATGCTCAGCCCCAGCATTTT. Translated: CASSSPGNAQPQHF.

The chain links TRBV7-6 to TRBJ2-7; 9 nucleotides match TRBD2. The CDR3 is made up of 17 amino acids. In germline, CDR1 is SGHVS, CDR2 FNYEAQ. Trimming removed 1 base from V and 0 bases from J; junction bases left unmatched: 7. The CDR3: CASSLGVGAGGSYEQYF. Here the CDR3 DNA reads TGTGCCAGCAGCTTAGGGGTTGGAGCGGGGGGCTCCTACGAGCAGTACTTC.

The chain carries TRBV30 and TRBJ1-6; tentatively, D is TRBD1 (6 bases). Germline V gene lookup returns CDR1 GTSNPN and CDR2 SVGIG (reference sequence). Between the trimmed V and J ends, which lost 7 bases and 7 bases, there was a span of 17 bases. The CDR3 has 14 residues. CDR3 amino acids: CALIHRVGNSPLHF. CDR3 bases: TGTGCCTTGATACACAGGGTTGGAAATTCACCCCTCCACTTT.

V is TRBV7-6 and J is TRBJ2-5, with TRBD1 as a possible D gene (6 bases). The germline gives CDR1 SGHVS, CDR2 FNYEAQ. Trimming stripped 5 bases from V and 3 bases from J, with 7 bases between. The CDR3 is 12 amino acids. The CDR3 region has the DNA TGTGCCAGCAGCAACAGGGAAGAGACCCAGTACTTC. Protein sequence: CASSNREETQYF.

CDR3 DNA: TGTGCCTGGAGTATACAGGGTACGAACACCGGGGAGCTGTTTTTT. Its protein is CAWSIQGTNTGELFF. The chain couples TRBV30 to TRBJ2-2, with TRBD1 as a possible D gene (6 bases). CDR3 length: 15 residues. Germline V gene data show CDR1 as GTSNPN and CDR2 as SVGIG (reference sequence). Trimming shortened V by 2 bases and J by 0 bases, and 10 bases separated the two germline ends.

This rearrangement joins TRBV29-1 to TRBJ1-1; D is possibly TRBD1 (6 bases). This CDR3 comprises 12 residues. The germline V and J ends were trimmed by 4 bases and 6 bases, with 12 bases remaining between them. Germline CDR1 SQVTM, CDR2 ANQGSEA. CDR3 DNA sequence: TGCAGCGTTGGGCAGGGGAAGGCTGAAGCTTTCTTT. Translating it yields CSVGQGKAEAFF.

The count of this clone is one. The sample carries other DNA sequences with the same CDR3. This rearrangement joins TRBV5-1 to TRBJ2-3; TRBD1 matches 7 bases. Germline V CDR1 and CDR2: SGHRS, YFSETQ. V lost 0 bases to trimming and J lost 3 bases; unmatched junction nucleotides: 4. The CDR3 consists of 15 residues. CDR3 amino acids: CASSLEGARTDTQYF. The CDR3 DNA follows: TGCGCCAGCAGCTTGGAGGGGGCCCGTACAGATACGCAGTATTTT.

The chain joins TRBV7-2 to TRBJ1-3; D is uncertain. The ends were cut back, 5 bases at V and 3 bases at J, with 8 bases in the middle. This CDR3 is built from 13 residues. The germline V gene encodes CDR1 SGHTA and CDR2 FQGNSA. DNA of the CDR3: TGTGCCAGCAGCATACAAATTGGAAACACCATATATTTT. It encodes CASSIQIGNTIYF.

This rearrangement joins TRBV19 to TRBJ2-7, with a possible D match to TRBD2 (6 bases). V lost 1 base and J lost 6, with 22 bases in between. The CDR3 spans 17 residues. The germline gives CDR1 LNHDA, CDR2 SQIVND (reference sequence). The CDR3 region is CASSIGRSSGLGGEQYF. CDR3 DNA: TGTGCCAGTAGTATAGGGCGGTCGTCGGGACTCGGCGGCGAGCAGTACTTC.

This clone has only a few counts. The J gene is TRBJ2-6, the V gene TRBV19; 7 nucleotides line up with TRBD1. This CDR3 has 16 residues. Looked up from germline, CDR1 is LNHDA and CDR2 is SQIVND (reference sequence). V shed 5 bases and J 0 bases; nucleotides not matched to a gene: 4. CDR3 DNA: TGTGCCAGTAGTCGGGACAGCTACTCTGGGGCCAACGTCCTGACTTTC. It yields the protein CASSRDSYSGANVLTF.